This T cell receptor beta chain appears in the sequencing data of a study of blood T cell repertoires in COVID-19. Whole-study context: The United States, Italy and Spain provided the acute and convalescent COVID-19 samples. Nucleic acid was either cDNA or gDNA, and it came from T cells, B-cell-depleted T cells, or PBMCs.

The V and J ends lost 0 bases and 8 bases respectively, with 14 bases between them. Germline values: CDR1 PRHDT, CDR2 FYEKMQ (reference sequence). This CDR3 spans 15 amino acids. Authors' analysis steps: Counts of nucleated cells, estimated from reference gene primer amplification, were obtained. Sequencing used immunoSEQ multiplex PCR; TCRdb keeps in-frame clones, though not all of them. The V and J calls and clone size come from that table; D and trimming were worked out from the DNA. The table lists about 89,000 clones, under 95% of them singletons. This TCR derives from a human donor with active COVID-19. The donor label of this sample is uncertain. The sample taken for sequencing was peripheral blood. V gene TRBV13 combines with J gene TRBJ2-1, with a weak D call TRBD1 (6 bases). This CDR3 is CASSLGAGVRDEQFF. CDR3 nucleotide sequence: TGTGCCAGCAGCTTAGGTGCAGGGGTAAGGGATGAGCAGTTCTTC.